The 8 T cell receptor beta chains given below trace back to one sample, sequenced in a study of blood T cell repertoires in COVID-19 (dated by TCRdb to the early 2020s). The library was produced with the immunoSEQ multiplex PCR assay. What TCRdb holds here is the immuneACCESS table cut down to in-frame rearrangements. Part of the clones is not present; checked against another copy, under half of the missing clones reflect an unresolved V gene, and the others are unexplained. Within this sample are approximately 400,000 clones, with 81% of them counted one time only. The ten largest clonotypes hold around 1% of the sample. The sequenced sample was peripheral blood. The receptors here all came from a human donor with acute or convalescent COVID-19. The donor label of this sample is uncertain.

In this sample, this clone turned up once. The rearrangement joins TRBV5-8 to TRBJ2-2; D possibly corresponds to TRBD1 (6 bases). The CDR3 spans 16 residues. Germline loops: CDR1 SGHTS, CDR2 YDEGEE. V lost 3 bases to trimming and J lost 5 bases, with 17 bases between them. In DNA, the CDR3 is TGTGCCAGCAGCTCAGGGACAACCATCGGGACCGGGGAGCTGTTTTTT. Its translation: CASSSGTTIGTGELFF.

The chain uses TRBV5-6 and TRBJ2-7; TRBD1 might be the D (5 bases). The germline CDR1 and CDR2 sequences are SGHDT and YYEEEE. With 1 base removed from V and 2 bases from J, the gap between germline ends came to 13 bases. The CDR3 sequence is 15 residues long. CDR3 region: CASSLLGLIAYEQYF. Written as DNA, the CDR3 is TGTGCCAGCAGCTTGCTGGGGCTCATCGCCTACGAGCAGTACTTC. The entire variable domain, with the rest obtained from reference TRBV5-6 and TRBJ2-7, is as follows: DAGVTQSPTHLIKTRGQQVTLRCSPKSGHDTVSWYQQALGQGPQFIFQYYEEEERQRGNFPDRFSGHQFPNYSSELNVNALLLGDSALYLCASSLLGLIAYEQYFGPGTRLTVT.

This chain uses TRBV7-2 with TRBJ2-1; the match to TRBD2 covers 12 bases. CDR1 is SGHTA and CDR2 is FQGNSA in the germline V gene. This CDR3 has 17 residues. V was pared by 5 bases and J by 4 bases, with 9 bases of the junction left unmatched. The CDR3 sequence is CASSPPPGTSGYNEQFF. CDR3 coding DNA: TGTGCCAGCAGCCCACCGCCCGGGACTAGCGGGTACAATGAGCAGTTCTTC.

The chain links TRBV27 to TRBJ1-5; weak D call: TRBD1 (5 bases). This CDR3 is built from 16 residues. Germline V CDR1 and CDR2: MNHEY, SMNVEV (reference sequence). Trimming took 3 bases from V and 5 from J, leaving 17 bases between them. For the CDR3, the DNA is TGTGCCAGCAGTTTTGCTCGGGCAGCGGGGGATCAGCCCCAGCATTTT. This encodes CASSFARAAGDQPQHF.

The chain combines TRBV25-1 with TRBJ1-6, with D possibly matching TRBD1 (5 bases). The germline V gene has CDR1 MGHDK and CDR2 SYGVNS. This CDR3 region has 14 residues. Trimming took 6 bases from V and 9 from J, leaving 15 bases between them. CDR3 in DNA: TGTGCCAGCAGGAGTGGGGGGGAAAGTTCACCCCTCCACTTT. It specifies CASRSGGESSPLHF. Complete variable domain (other parts from reference TRBV25-1 and TRBJ1-6): EADIYQTPRYLVIGTGKKITLECSQTMGHDKMYWYQQDPGMELHLIHYSYGVNSTEKGDLSSESTVSRIRTEHFPLTLESARPSHTSQYLCASRSGGESSPLHFGNGTRLTVT.

The rearrangement uses TRBV7-2 and TRBJ1-5; TRBD1 is a possible D gene (6 bases). The V end was cut by 4 bases, the J end by 4 bases, with 17 bases between. Germline V lookup: CDR1 SGHTA, CDR2 FQGNSA. This CDR3 contains 16 residues. In DNA form, the CDR3 reads TGTGCCAGCAGCTCCCAACGGTCAGGGGCTAATCAGCCCCAGCATTTT. Translated: CASSSQRSGANQPQHF. The full variable domain, in which reference TRBV7-2 and TRBJ1-5 provide the parts outside the CDR3, is GAGVSQSPSNKVTEKGKDVELRCDPISGHTALYWYRQSLGQGLEFLIYFQGNSAPDKSGLPSDRFSAERTGGSVSTLTIQRTQQEDSAVYLCASSSQRSGANQPQHFGDGTRLSIL.

The chain couples TRBV2 to TRBJ2-7; D is undetermined. The length of the CDR3 is 14 residues. CDR1 is SNHLY and CDR2 is FYNNEI in the germline V gene. The germline V and J ends were trimmed by 7 bases and 2 bases, with 15 bases remaining between them. The DNA of the CDR3 is TGTGCCAGCATGTGGCAGGATAACACCTACGAGCAGTACTTC. Protein sequence: CASMWQDNTYEQYF.

The chain links TRBV7-9 to TRBJ1-1; D is unresolved. Germline V lookup: CDR1 SEHNR, CDR2 FQNEAQ (reference sequence). V was pared by 5 bases and J by 7 bases, with 23 bases between. The CDR3 sequence is 16 residues long. CDR3 in DNA: TGTGCCAGCAGCGTTAATCGGGGTAGTCAAAGACTTGAAGCTTTCTTT. It yields the protein CASSVNRGSQRLEAFF.